The present TCR beta chain was sequenced within a study of CD8 T cells in ankylosing spondylitis. Study results and caveats: The authors found the disease-linked clones to be CD8+ and relatively rare in peripheral blood.

It was by quantitative 5'-RACE with molecular barcodes that TCR beta libraries were made. TCRdb processed the 5' RACE reads anew with MiXCR; each CDR3 protein has one entry. The sample contains 200,000 to 250,000 distinct CDR3 sequences, around a quarter of which appear only once. Note on this clonotype: Its antigen remains unidentified.

This clonotype was sampled from a male donor with ankylosing spondylitis or in good health (not recorded which). Sequences were obtained from blood, either unsorted or a sorted T cell fraction (not recorded which).

This CDR3 is CSAREYAGKRSYNEQFF. The CDR3 region has the DNA TGCAGTGCTAGAGAATACGCAGGAAAGCGGTCCTACAATGAGCAGTTCTTC. The genes are TRBV20-1 and TRBJ2-1; D may be TRBD2 (5 bases). Trimming pared 0 bases from V and 1 base from J, leaving 16 bases between. Germline CDR1 reads DFQATT; CDR2 reads SNEGSKA (reference sequence). The length of the CDR3 is 17 residues.